Below are 5 T cell receptor beta chains sequenced from a single sample in a study of T cells after yellow fever vaccination (dated by TCRdb to between 2019 and 2020). What the treatment or condition label conveys for this sample: live attenuated yellow fever vaccine strain. Receptors were amplified or captured by 5' RACE. The sequencer was an Illumina NovaSeq 6000. TCRdb took the public reads, trimmed them with fastp at Q25, ran MiXCR for clone calling and kept in-frame beta chains. Every distinct CDR3 protein forms one entry, paired with its most common genes and DNA. This sample has 200,000 to 250,000 distinct CDR3 sequences in its table, and under 3.5% of those were observed once. Of the sample, approximately 3% is held by the ten largest clones. The starting material was CD4+ T cells sorted from PBMCs, obtained 10 days after the yellow fever booster vaccination. Source of these receptors: a man younger than 30 who received the YFV17D yellow fever vaccine.

CDR3: CASYRLLGSSEQYF. DNA for the CDR3: TGCGCCAGCTACAGGCTGCTAGGTTCGAGCGAGCAGTACTTC. V and J are TRBV5-1 and TRBJ2-7; a weak D match, TRBD1 (5 bases). CDR1 and CDR2 from the germline V gene are SGHRS and YFSETQ. V lost 7 bases to trimming and J lost 6 bases, with 20 bases between them. The CDR3 extends over 14 amino acids.

This clonotype has ten or more counts. V gene TRBV12-3 or TRBV12-4 combines with J gene TRBJ2-3, with 8 bases matching TRBD2. V was pared by 10 bases and J by 8 bases, with 2 bases of the junction left unmatched. The CDR3 totals 10 residues. The CDR3 sequence: CATSGGTQYF. The CDR3 nucleotides are TGTGCCACAAGCGGGGGTACGCAGTATTTT.

The rearrangement links TRBV2 to TRBJ2-3; 7 bases are a match to TRBD1. The CDR3 extends over 15 amino acids. V lost 6 bases, J lost 2 bases, and 8 bases stayed unmatched. Germline-derived CDR1 and CDR2 are SNHLY and FYNNEI. CDR3 bases: TGTGCCAGCAGACCCGGACAGGACTCCACAGATACGCAGTATTTT. It codes for CASRPGQDSTDTQYF.

This chain connects TRBV5-1 to TRBJ1-1, with no clear D. V gave up 4 bases and J gave up 4 bases, with 17 bases separating them. This CDR3 is 15 amino acids long. From germline, CDR1 is SGHRS and CDR2 YFSETQ. This CDR3 is CASSPRPDEGTEAFF. The CDR3 nucleotides read TGCGCCAGCAGCCCCAGACCCGACGAAGGCACTGAAGCTTTCTTT. Looking up the rest from reference TRBV5-1 and TRBJ1-1 gives the full variable domain: KAGVTQTPRYLIKTRGQQVTLSCSPISGHRSVSWYQQTPGQGLQFLFEYFSETQRNKGNFPGRFSGRQFSNSRSEMNVSTLELGDSALYLCASSPRPDEGTEAFFGQGTRLTVV.

The rearrangement uses TRBV25-1 and TRBJ2-5, with TRBD2 matching 11 bases. The V gene's germline CDR1 is MGHDK and CDR2 SYGVNS. CDR3 length: 17 amino acids. The V gene end was trimmed by 2 bases and the J gene end by 1 base; junction bases not matched to a gene: 6. This chain's CDR3 is CASSEPGTSGGQETQYF. In DNA form, the CDR3 reads TGTGCCAGCAGTGAACCCGGGACTAGCGGTGGCCAAGAGACCCAGTACTTC.